The TCR beta chain under discussion was sequenced for a study of T cells after yellow fever vaccination. TCRdb called the 5' RACE reads again in MiXCR, with one record for every CDR3 protein. The table has under 400,000 distinct CDR3 sequences, 11% seen once. CDR3 length equals 16 residues. Per the germline V gene, CDR1 is KGHSH and CDR2 is LQKENI. Unmatched junction bases numbered 6, after V lost 5 bases and J lost 2 bases. The origin of this receptor is a man in his late teens or twenties who received the YFV17D yellow fever vaccine. The chain employs TRBV18 and TRBJ1-1; TRBD1 matches at 12 bases. Source: PBMCs, taken on the day of the first yellow fever vaccination. CDR3 sequence reads: CASSAGTGGANTEAFF. In nucleotides, the CDR3 is TGTGCCAGCTCAGCCGGGACAGGGGGCGCAAACACTGAAGCTTTCTTT.